This TCR beta chain was recovered during a study of blood T cells in healthy people across ages (dated by TCRdb to between 2015 and 2017). Looking at the study overall: In model experiments, template switching captured roughly one uniquely barcoded TCR beta cDNA molecule for every two T cells. The study measured age-related changes in TCR beta repertoire diversity using deep sequencing normalized with unique cDNA molecular identifiers. The donors were divided into four age groups: young (average about 16 years), middle-aged (about 40), aged (about 61) and long-lived (roughly 82). To avoid experimental bias, donors of different ages were distributed randomly across sequencing lanes. Two additional independent replicas of 1 million unique cDNA reads from the same blood draw were analyzed for two donors (one aged 18 to 29 and one aged 80 or older).

The donors were a few dozen Caucasian individuals from Russia, aged roughly 6 to 100 years, who were systemically healthy. Roughly 10 milliliters of peripheral blood were drawn from each donor into EDTA-treated Vacutainer tubes. Ficoll-Paque density-gradient centrifugation was used to isolate PBMCs, with at least 6.5 million per sample. Trizol reagent was used to extract total RNA from PBMCs, with at least 5.5 micrograms per sample. The percentages of naive CD45RAhigh/CD27high T cells were determined by flow cytometry on a PBMC aliquot from every donor. V is shortened by 0 bases, J by 3 bases, and the region joining them spans 22 bases. The CDR3 sequence holds 18 residues, the cysteine and phenylalanine included. Only the CDR3 portion is preserved as DNA: 54 bases, with reading frame beginning at the first base. CDR1 and CDR2 are drawn from the germline V gene: SGDLS, YYNGEE. Comments on this clonotype: There is no known antigen for this receptor. Per-nucleotide qualities are absent, and no much larger clonotype sits a single base away.

Receptors were amplified or captured by 5' RACE. Data came from an Illumina HiSeq 2500. A second PCR of roughly 6 to 12 cycles was performed with a sample-barcoded 5' primer and a J-beta primer mix. A template-switch 5' adaptor carrying 12 random nucleotides introduced a unique molecular identifier onto each TCR beta cDNA molecule. Each sample yielded at least 2.5 million CDR3-containing paired-end reads. First-strand cDNA synthesis was performed from all RNA using the Mint cDNA synthesis kit, with priming by a TRBC-specific oligonucleotide. After uracil-DNA glycosylase treatment, a first 18-cycle PCR used universal primers M1SS and BC2_uni_R on all cDNA. The authors' pipeline ran thus. For normalization, 1 million high-quality reads, each with a distinct molecular identifier, were randomly selected from each sample. Reads sharing molecular identifiers were discarded rather than binned into consensus sequences. MiTCR, with a Q25 quality threshold and the strictest error-elimination algorithm, was used for CDR3 identification, clonotype clustering and error correction. Lower-bound total TCR beta diversity was estimated with a nonparametric unseen species model using Euler transformation. TCRdb reanalyzed the raw reads on its own, using fastp at Q25 for trimming and MiXCR for clone calling, and kept in-frame beta chains. For every CDR3 protein sequence, its rows merge into one entry that carries the most common genes and DNA. It is TCRdb's table, rather than the study itself, that gives the V and J calls and clone size. The sample table contains roughly 700,000 distinct CDR3 sequences; only one count was recorded for around half of them. About a third of the sample goes to the ten largest clones.

General study outcomes and caveats: Donor CMV infection status was unknown, potentially confounding age-related changes in expanded clonotypes. A strong correlation was found between observed TCR beta diversity and the percentage of naive T cells measured by flow cytometry. Since profiling was done on bulk unsorted PBMCs, naive and antigen-experienced compartments could not be conclusively compared. Compared with the aged group, the long-lived group had more naive CD4+ T cells, fewer expanded clones and increased TCR diversity, suggesting age selection. As age increased, observed TCR beta diversity per million T cells dropped in a roughly linear way, and a significant reduction was already evident by age approximately 40. Total diversity estimates from one million sequenced T cells were considered lower bounds and underestimates.

The source material was blood. The chain is assembled from TRBV9 and TRBJ2-7; the D gene is possibly TRBD1 or TRBD2, with 6 bases matching each. The TCR comes from a woman in her sixties in good health. The DNA sequence is TGTGCCAGCAGCGTAGCTTTGGGGGGCAACGGCGGTCTCTACGAGCAGTACTTC. This translates into CASSVALGGNGGLYEQYF. Extended through the reference TRBV9 and TRBJ2-7 proteins, this CDR3 yields the full variable domain: DSGVTQTPKHLITATGQRVTLRCSPRSGDLSVYWYQQSLDQGLQFLIQYYNGEERAKGNILERFSAQQFPDLHSELNLSSLELGDSALYFCASSVALGGNGGLYEQYFGPGTRLTVT.